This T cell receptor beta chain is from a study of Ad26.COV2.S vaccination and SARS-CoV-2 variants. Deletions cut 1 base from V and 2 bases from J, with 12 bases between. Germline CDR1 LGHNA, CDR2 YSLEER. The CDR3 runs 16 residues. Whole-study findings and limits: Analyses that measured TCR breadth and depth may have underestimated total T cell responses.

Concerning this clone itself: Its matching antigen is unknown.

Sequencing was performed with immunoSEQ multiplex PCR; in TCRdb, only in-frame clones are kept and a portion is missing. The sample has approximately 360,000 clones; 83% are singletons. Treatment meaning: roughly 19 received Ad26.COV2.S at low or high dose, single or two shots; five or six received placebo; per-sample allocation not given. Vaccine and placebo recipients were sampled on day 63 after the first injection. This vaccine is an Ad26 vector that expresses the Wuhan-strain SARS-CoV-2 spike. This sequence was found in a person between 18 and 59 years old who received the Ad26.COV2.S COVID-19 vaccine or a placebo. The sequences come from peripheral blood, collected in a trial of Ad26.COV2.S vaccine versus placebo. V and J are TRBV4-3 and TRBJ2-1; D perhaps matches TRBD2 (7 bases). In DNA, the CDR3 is TGCGCCAGCAGCCAAGCTGGGGGGGCCACCTACAATGAGCAGTTCTTC. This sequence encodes CASSQAGGATYNEQFF.